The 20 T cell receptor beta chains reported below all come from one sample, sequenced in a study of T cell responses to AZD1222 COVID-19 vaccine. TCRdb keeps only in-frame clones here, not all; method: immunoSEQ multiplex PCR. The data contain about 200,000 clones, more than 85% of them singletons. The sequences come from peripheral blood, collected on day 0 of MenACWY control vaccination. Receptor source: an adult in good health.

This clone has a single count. CDR3 DNA: TGTGCCAGCAGTCCGGACAGGGGTTTTAACTATGGCTACACCTTC. This encodes CASSPDRGFNYGYTF. The genes are TRBV27 and TRBJ1-2; 9 bases align to TRBD1. This CDR3 has 15 amino acids. Germline CDR1 is MNHEY and CDR2 is SMNVEV (reference sequence). The J segment lost 1 base and the V segment lost 5 bases, leaving 5 bases of the junction unmatched.

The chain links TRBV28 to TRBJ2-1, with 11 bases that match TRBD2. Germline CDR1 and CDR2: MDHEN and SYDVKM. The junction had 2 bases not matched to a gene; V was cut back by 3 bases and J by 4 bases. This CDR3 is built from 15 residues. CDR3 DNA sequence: TGTGCCAGCAGTTTTAGCGGGGGGGTATACAATGAGCAGTTCTTC. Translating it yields CASSFSGGVYNEQFF.

The CDR3 DNA reads as TGTGCCAGCAGTAAGAACAGGGGGGGCACTGAAGCTTTCTTT. Translating gives CASSKNRGGTEAFF. The chain is built from TRBV27 and TRBJ1-1; 8 bases line up with TRBD1. CDR1 and CDR2 (germline): MNHEY, SMNVEV (reference sequence). The trim removed 5 bases at V and 4 bases at J, leaving 6 bases unmatched. The CDR3 length is 14 residues.

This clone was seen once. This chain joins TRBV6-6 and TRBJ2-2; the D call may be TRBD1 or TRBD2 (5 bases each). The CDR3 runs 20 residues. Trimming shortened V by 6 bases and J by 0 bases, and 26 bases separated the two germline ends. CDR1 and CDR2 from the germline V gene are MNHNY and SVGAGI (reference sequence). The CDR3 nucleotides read TGTGCCAGCAGCAAAGGGAGAGGCAGTTCTGGGACCTCGAACACCGGGGAGCTGTTTTTT. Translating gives CASSKGRGSSGTSNTGELFF.

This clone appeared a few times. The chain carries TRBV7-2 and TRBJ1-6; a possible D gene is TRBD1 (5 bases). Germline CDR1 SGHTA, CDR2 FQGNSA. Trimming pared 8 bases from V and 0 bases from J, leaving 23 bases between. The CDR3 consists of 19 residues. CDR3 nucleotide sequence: TGTGCCAGCCGTAAGGAGGGGCAGGGCTTGCGCTCCTATAATTCACCCCTCCACTTT. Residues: CASRKEGQGLRSYNSPLHF.

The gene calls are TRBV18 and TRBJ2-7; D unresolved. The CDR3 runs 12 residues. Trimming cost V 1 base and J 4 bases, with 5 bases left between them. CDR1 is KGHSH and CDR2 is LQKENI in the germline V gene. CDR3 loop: CASSPQEYEQYF. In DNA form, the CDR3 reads TGTGCCAGCTCACCACAAGAGTACGAGCAGTACTTC.

In DNA form, the CDR3 reads TGCGCCAGCAGCTCCCCGGACAGGAGTAACTATGGCTACACCTTC. Its translation is CASSSPDRSNYGYTF. The chain carries TRBV5-1 and TRBJ1-2; TRBD1 matches 7 bases. Germline CDR1 SGHRS, CDR2 YFSETQ. The CDR3 extends over 15 amino acids. J gave up 1 base and V 3 bases, and 6 bases lay outside the gene matches.

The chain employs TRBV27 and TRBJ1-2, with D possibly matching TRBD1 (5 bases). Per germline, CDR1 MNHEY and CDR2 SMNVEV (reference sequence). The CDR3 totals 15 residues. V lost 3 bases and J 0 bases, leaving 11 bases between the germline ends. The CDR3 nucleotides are TGTGCCAGCAGTTTTTCAGGGATCACTAACTATGGCTACACCTTC. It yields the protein CASSFSGITNYGYTF.

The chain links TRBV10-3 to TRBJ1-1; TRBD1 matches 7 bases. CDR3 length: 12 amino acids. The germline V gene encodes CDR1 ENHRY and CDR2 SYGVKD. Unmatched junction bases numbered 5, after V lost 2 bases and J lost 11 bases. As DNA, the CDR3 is TGTGCCATCAGTGAGGGGACAGCGGCGGCTTTCTTT. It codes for CAISEGTAAAFF.

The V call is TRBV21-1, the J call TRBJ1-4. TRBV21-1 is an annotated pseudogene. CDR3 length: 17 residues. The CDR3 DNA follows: TGTGCCAGCAGCAAAAGGGAAACAGAACGCCTTAATGAAAAACTGTTTTTT. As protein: CASSKRETERLNEKLFF.

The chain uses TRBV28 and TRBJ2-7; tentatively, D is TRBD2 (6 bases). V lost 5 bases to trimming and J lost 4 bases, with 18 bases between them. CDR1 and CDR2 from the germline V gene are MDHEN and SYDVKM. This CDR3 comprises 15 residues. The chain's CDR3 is CASSALIAVMYEQYF. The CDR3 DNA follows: TGTGCCAGCAGTGCTCTAATAGCGGTGATGTACGAGCAGTACTTC.

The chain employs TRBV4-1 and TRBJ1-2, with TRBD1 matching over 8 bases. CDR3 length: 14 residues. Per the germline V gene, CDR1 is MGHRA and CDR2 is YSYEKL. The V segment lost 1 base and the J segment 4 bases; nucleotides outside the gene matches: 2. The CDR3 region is CASSQGTGSYGYTF. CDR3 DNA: TGCGCCAGCAGCCAAGGGACAGGGAGCTATGGCTACACCTTC.

CDR3 sequence (DNA): TGTGCCAGCAGTCTCCGAACGGTCCAGAAGCAGTACTTC. This codes for CASSLRTVQKQYF. The rearrangement links TRBV12-3 or TRBV12-4 to TRBJ2-7; no clear D. CDR3 length: 13 residues. Trimming pared 5 bases from V and 8 bases from J, leaving 16 bases between.

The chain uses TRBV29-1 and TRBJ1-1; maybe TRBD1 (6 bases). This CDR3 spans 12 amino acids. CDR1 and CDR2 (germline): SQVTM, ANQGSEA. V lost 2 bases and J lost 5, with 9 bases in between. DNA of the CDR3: TGCAGCGTTGAAAGGGGGGTGACTGAAGCTTTCTTT. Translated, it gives CSVERGVTEAFF. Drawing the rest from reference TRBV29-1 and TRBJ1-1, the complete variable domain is SAVISQKPSRDICQRGTSLTIQCQVDSQVTMMFWYRQQPGQSLTLIATANQGSEATYESGFVIDKFPISRPNLTFSTLTVSNMSPEDSSIYLCSVERGVTEAFFGQGTRLTVV.

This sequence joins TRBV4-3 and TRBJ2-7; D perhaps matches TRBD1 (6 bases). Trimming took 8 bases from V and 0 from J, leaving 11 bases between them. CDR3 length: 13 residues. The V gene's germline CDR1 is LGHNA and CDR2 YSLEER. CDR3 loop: CASGDRSSYEQYF. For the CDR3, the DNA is TGCGCCAGCGGTGACAGGAGCTCCTACGAGCAGTACTTC.

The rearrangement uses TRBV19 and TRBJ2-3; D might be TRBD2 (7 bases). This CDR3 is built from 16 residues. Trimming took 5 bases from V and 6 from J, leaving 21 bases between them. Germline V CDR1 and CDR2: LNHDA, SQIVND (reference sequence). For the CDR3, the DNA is TGTGCCAGTAGTCCCTCCCGGGGGGCTCGAGGTGATACGCAGTATTTT. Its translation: CASSPSRGARGDTQYF. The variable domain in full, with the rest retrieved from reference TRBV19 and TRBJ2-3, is DGGITQSPKYLFRKEGQNVTLSCEQNLNHDAMYWYRQDPGQGLRLIYYSQIVNDFQKGDIAEGYSVSREKKESFPLTVTSAQKNPTAFYLCASSPSRGARGDTQYFGPGTRLTVL.

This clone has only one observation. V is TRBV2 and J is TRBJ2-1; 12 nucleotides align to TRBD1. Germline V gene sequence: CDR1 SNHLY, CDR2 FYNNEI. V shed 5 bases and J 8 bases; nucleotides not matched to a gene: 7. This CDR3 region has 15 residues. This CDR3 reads CASSIPGQGAYEQFF. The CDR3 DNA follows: TGTGCCAGCAGTATACCGGGACAGGGGGCCTATGAGCAGTTCTTC.

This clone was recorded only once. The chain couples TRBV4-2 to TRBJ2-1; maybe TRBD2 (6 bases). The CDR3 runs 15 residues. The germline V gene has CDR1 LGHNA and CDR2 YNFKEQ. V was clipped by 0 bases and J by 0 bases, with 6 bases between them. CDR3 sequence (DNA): TGTGCCAGCAGCCAAGAGGGGGGCTCCTACAATGAGCAGTTCTTC. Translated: CASSQEGGSYNEQFF.

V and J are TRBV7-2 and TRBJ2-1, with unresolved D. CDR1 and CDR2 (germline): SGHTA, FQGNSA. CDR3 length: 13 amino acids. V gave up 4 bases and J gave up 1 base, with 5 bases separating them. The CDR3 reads CASSYTSYNEQFF. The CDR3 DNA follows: TGTGCCAGCAGCTACACGTCCTACAATGAGCAGTTCTTC.

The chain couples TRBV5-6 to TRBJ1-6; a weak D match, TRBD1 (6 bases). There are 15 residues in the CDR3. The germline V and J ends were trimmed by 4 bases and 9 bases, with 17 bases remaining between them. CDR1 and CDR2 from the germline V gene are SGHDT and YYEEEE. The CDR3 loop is CASSLDQGRFSPLHF. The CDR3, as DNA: TGTGCCAGCAGCCTCGATCAGGGGAGGTTTTCACCCCTCCACTTT.